The 21 T cell receptor beta chains presented below share a single source sample, sequenced in a study of control samples from healthy donors and cancer patients. The method was immunoSEQ multiplex PCR; TCRdb's version includes in-frame clones alone and lacks a portion of them. The sample lists approximately 49,000 clones, around 85% occurring once. Source material: PBMCs. The receptors here all came from a woman between 50 and 59 years old with lung cancer.

The rearrangement links TRBV9 to TRBJ1-1; 7 nucleotides match TRBD1. Unmatched junction bases numbered 7, after V lost 4 bases and J lost 7 bases. Germline CDR1 is SGDLS and CDR2 is YYNGEE. The CDR3 is 13 residues long. CDR3 region: CASSWDSSSEAFF. The CDR3 DNA is TGTGCCAGCAGCTGGGACAGCAGCAGTGAAGCTTTCTTT.

This chain connects TRBV18 to TRBJ1-6; 8 positions match TRBD1. There are 15 residues in the CDR3. The V segment lost 6 bases and the J segment 10 bases; nucleotides outside the gene matches: 11. Germline CDR1 is KGHSH and CDR2 is LQKENI. CDR3 sequence reads: CASSSRTGQRSPLHF. The CDR3 DNA is TGTGCCAGCTCTTCGCGGACAGGGCAGAGGTCACCCCTCCACTTT.

This clone was detected once. V gene TRBV7-9 combines with J gene TRBJ1-1; maybe TRBD1 (5 bases). Trimming shortened V by 4 bases and J by 1 base, and 7 bases separated the two germline ends. Per germline, CDR1 SEHNR and CDR2 FQNEAQ (reference sequence). The CDR3 is 13 residues long. CDR3 sequence: CASSSGTNTEAFF. CDR3 bases: TGTGCCAGCAGCTCTGGGACGAACACTGAAGCTTTCTTT.

This chain uses TRBV11-2 with TRBJ2-6; D gene ambiguous. Germline V CDR1 and CDR2: SGHAT, FQNNGV. Deletions cut 5 bases from V and 2 bases from J, with 10 bases between. The CDR3 runs 15 residues. CDR3 protein: CASSPLWTGANVLTF. For the CDR3, the DNA is TGTGCCAGCAGCCCACTGTGGACTGGGGCCAACGTCCTGACTTTC.

This clone was seen a single time. The chain links TRBV6-1 to TRBJ2-3; 7 nucleotides agree with TRBD2. The germline V gene has CDR1 MNHNS and CDR2 SASEGT. This CDR3 region has 13 residues. Trimming at V came to 2 bases and at J to 6 bases, leaving 2 bases not matched to a gene. The CDR3 DNA is TGTGCCAGCAGTGAAAGCGGGGAGGATACGCAGTATTTT. Translating gives CASSESGEDTQYF.

This clone came up a few times. This chain joins TRBV12-5 and TRBJ1-6; perhaps TRBD1 as D (6 bases). This CDR3 is 14 amino acids long. Germline loops: CDR1 LGHNT, CDR2 FRNRAP. Trimming stripped 7 bases from V and 7 bases from J, with 14 bases between. The DNA for the CDR3 is TGTGCTAGTGCCATAGGGGGGGACAATTCACCCCTCCACTTT. This gives the protein CASAIGGDNSPLHF. Supplemented by reference TRBV12-5 and TRBJ1-6, the full variable domain reads DARVTQTPRHKVTEMGQEVTMRCQPILGHNTVFWYRQTMMQGLELLAYFRNRAPLDDSGMPKDRFSAEMPDATLATLKIQPSEPRDSAVYFCASAIGGDNSPLHFGNGTRLTVT.

In DNA form, the CDR3 reads TGTGCCAGCAGTCCGGGGGAGGCCTACGAGCAGTACTTC. This codes for CASSPGEAYEQYF. The chain is built from TRBV12-3 or TRBV12-4 and TRBJ2-7; weak D call: TRBD2 (6 bases). V shed 5 bases and J shed 2 bases, with 10 bases lying between them. The CDR3 is made up of 13 amino acids.

V and J are TRBV5-1 and TRBJ1-2; perhaps TRBD1 as D (6 bases). The CDR3 runs to 14 residues. Trimming removed 4 bases at V and 4 bases at J, with 14 bases between. Germline CDR1 SGHRS, CDR2 YFSETQ. The DNA for the CDR3 is TGCGCCAGCAGCCTCGGACAGAGGAGCTATGGCTACACCTTC. The encoded protein is CASSLGQRSYGYTF.

The sample holds a few counts of this clone. The V call is TRBV7-2, the J call TRBJ1-2; 7 nucleotides line up with TRBD1. The J segment lost 6 bases and the V segment lost 1 base, leaving 8 bases of the junction unmatched. The CDR3 length is 15 residues. Germline CDR1 reads SGHTA; CDR2 reads FQGNSA. The CDR3 loop reads CASSLGLAGGDGYTF. CDR3 sequence (DNA): TGTGCCAGCAGCTTAGGACTAGCAGGGGGGGATGGCTACACCTTC.

This sequence joins TRBV28 and TRBJ1-2; D possibly corresponds to TRBD1 (5 bases). The CDR3 length is 14 residues. V shed 1 base and J shed 0 bases, with 6 bases lying between them. From germline, CDR1 is MDHEN and CDR2 SYDVKM. The CDR3 coding sequence is TGTGCCAGCAGTTTATTCAGGGCTAACTATGGCTACACCTTC. Its translation: CASSLFRANYGYTF.

A single count supports this clone. The gene calls are TRBV6-5 and TRBJ2-7; 9 positions match TRBD2. This CDR3 comprises 16 residues. Per germline, CDR1 MNHEY and CDR2 SVGAGI. V was pared by 2 bases and J by 1 base, with 6 bases of the junction left unmatched. This CDR3 is CASSYNERGASYEQYF. As DNA, the CDR3 is TGTGCCAGCAGTTACAATGAGCGGGGGGCATCCTACGAGCAGTACTTC.

The V gene is TRBV30, the J gene TRBJ1-1, with TRBD1 matching over 7 bases. CDR1 GTSNPN and CDR2 SVGIG come from the germline V gene (reference sequence). The V segment lost 4 bases and the J segment 7 bases; nucleotides outside the gene matches: 6. The CDR3 totals 12 residues. CDR3 DNA: TGTGCCTGGAAGGGGGCCTTCAGTGAAGCTTTCTTT. Its translation: CAWKGAFSEAFF.

The rearrangement joins TRBV6-5 to TRBJ2-2, with 7 bases aligning to TRBD1. Trimming at V came to 8 bases and at J to 2 bases, leaving 5 bases not matched to a gene. There are 14 residues in the CDR3. Germline lookup yields CDR1 MNHEY and CDR2 SVGAGI. CDR3 nucleotide sequence: TGTGCCAGCCGCCGGGACAGCAACACCGGGGAGCTGTTTTTT. Translated: CASRRDSNTGELFF.

The V and J genes are TRBV21-1 and TRBJ1-1. TRBV21-1 has pseudogene status. The CDR3 has 15 residues. In DNA form, the CDR3 reads TGTGCCAGCAGCGACCGAGCCCTGGTAGGCACTGAAGCTTTCTTT. As protein: CASSDRALVGTEAFF.

This CDR3 reads CASSLEHQPQHF. CDR3 nucleotides: TGTGCCAGCAGCTTAGAACATCAGCCCCAGCATTTT. The V and J genes are TRBV7-9 and TRBJ1-5; D is uncertain. The germline V gene has CDR1 SEHNR and CDR2 FQNEAQ (reference sequence). The CDR3 has 12 amino acids. V dropped 1 base and J dropped 5 bases, with 3 bases sitting between them.

V is TRBV6-5 and J is TRBJ1-5; D is unresolved. Between the trimmed V and J ends, which lost 6 bases and 5 bases, there was a span of 5 bases. CDR3 size: 11 residues. Germline loops: CDR1 MNHEY, CDR2 SVGAGI. The CDR3 bases are TGTGCCAGCAGGAACGATCAGCCCCAGCATTTT. Its protein product is CASRNDQPQHF.

The genes are TRBV19 and TRBJ1-5, with a weak D call TRBD1 (5 bases). Germline V CDR1 and CDR2: LNHDA, SQIVND (reference sequence). The CDR3 runs 13 residues. The V gene lost 5 bases and the J gene lost 5 bases, with 10 bases spanning the gap. The DNA for the CDR3 is TGTGCCAGTAGTTCTCAGGGTCATCAGCCCCAGCATTTT. Its protein is CASSSQGHQPQHF.

The chain joins TRBV5-1 to TRBJ1-1; 9 nucleotides line up with TRBD1. V shed 0 bases and J 5 bases; nucleotides not matched to a gene: 5. Germline CDR1 reads SGHRS; CDR2 reads YFSETQ. This CDR3 region has 15 residues. The CDR3 sequence is CASSLEMTGGTEAFF. CDR3 DNA: TGCGCCAGCAGCTTGGAAATGACAGGGGGGACTGAAGCTTTCTTT. The complete variable domain, with remaining parts taken from reference TRBV5-1 and TRBJ1-1, reads KAGVTQTPRYLIKTRGQQVTLSCSPISGHRSVSWYQQTPGQGLQFLFEYFSETQRNKGNFPGRFSGRQFSNSRSEMNVSTLELGDSALYLCASSLEMTGGTEAFFGQGTRLTVV.

This chain uses TRBV12-3 or TRBV12-4 with TRBJ2-3; the D gene is possibly TRBD2 (7 bases). The V end lost 7 bases, the J end lost 7 bases, and 15 bases lay between the germline ends. The CDR3 loop spans 13 amino acids. Here the CDR3 DNA reads TGTGCCAGCATAAGGGGGGGCCTGAATACGCAGTATTTT. The encoded protein is CASIRGGLNTQYF.

This clone has only one observation. The chain couples TRBV5-4 to TRBJ1-1; unclear D gene. Per the germline V gene, CDR1 is SGHNT and CDR2 is YYREEE (reference sequence). With 1 base removed from V and 5 bases from J, the gap between germline ends came to 6 bases. This CDR3 comprises 12 residues. CDR3 residues: CASSLFRTEAFF. The CDR3 nucleotides read TGTGCCAGCAGCTTGTTTCGGACTGAAGCTTTCTTT.

The rearrangement joins TRBV10-3 to TRBJ1-1, with TRBD1 matching over 8 bases. The CDR3 extends over 15 amino acids. Germline CDR1 reads ENHRY; CDR2 reads SYGVKD. V shed 2 bases, J shed 1 base, and the junction held 3 bases outside the gene matches. CDR3 amino acids: CAISEAGQANTEAFF. The CDR3 DNA reads as TGTGCCATCAGTGAGGCGGGACAGGCGAACACTGAAGCTTTCTTT.